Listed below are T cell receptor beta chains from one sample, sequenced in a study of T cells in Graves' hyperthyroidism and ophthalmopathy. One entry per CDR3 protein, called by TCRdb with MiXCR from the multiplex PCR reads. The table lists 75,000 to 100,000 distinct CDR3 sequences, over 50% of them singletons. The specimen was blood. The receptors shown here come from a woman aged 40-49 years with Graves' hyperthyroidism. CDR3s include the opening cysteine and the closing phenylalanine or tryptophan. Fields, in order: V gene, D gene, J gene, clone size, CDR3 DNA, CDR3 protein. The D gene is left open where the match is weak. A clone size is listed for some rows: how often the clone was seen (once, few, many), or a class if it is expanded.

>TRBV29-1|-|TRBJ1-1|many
TGCAGCTTGAAACAGGGACTGAACACTGAAGCTTTCTTT
CSLKQGLNTEAFF
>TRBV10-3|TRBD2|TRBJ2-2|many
TGTGCCATCAGTGATAGCGGGAGAAGGGGAAACACCGGGGAGCTGTTTTTT
CAISDSGRRGNTGELFF
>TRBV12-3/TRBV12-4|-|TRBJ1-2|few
TGTGCCTCGTCCCGGGGAACGGGAGGGTACACCTTC
CASSRGTGGYTF
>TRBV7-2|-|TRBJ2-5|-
TGTGCCAGCAGTACAGGGATCTATCAGCCCCAGTACTTC
CASSTGIYQPQYF
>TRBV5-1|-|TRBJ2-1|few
TGCGCCAGCAGCTTGGTCGGGGACAATGAGCAGTTCTTC
CASSLVGDNEQFF
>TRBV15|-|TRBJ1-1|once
TGTGCCACCAGCCGAAGGGTATCTCAAGAGTCCGAAGCTTTCTTT
CATSRRVSQESEAFF
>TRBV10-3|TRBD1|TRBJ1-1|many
TGTGCCATCAGTACCACCGGGACAGGGTCGGAGGGGGCTTTCTTT
CAISTTGTGSEGAFF
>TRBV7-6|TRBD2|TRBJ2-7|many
TGTGCCAGCAGCCCCCACCCCGGGACTAGTTACGAGCAGTACTTC
CASSPHPGTSYEQYF
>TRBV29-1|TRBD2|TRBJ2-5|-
TGCAGCTTCGCGGGAGGGCTAGAGACCCAGTACTTC
CSFAGGLETQYF
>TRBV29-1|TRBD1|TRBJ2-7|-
TGCAGCGTTGAACGGGACAGGGACGAGCAGTACTTC
CSVERDRDEQYF
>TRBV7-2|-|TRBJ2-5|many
TGTGCCAGCAGCTCGCCGTTCGGGGAGACCCAGTACTTC
CASSSPFGETQYF
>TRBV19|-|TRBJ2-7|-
TGTGCCAGTAGTATAGCCCCCGCAGGGGCCCCCTACGAGCAGTACTTC
CASSIAPAGAPYEQYF
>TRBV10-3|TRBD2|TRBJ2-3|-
TGTGCCATCAGAGGGACTAGCGGGAGGGCAGATACGCAGTATTTT
CAIRGTSGRADTQYF
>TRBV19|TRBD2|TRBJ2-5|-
TGTGCCAGTAGCCTACTAGCGGGAGAGACCCAGTACTTC
CASSLLAGETQYF
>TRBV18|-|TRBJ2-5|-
TGTGCCAGCTCACCTATTGGAAAAGAAGAGACCCAGTACTTC
CASSPIGKEETQYF
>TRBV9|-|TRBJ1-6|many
TGTGCCAGCAGTTTCCGGGGAGGGGGACCCCTCCACTTT
CASSFRGGGPLHF
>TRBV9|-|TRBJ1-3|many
TGTGCCAGCAGCGCCGACAGCGGGGGAAACACCATATATTTT
CASSADSGGNTIYF
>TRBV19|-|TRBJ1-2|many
TGTGCCAGTAGCATCGGGACGGGATATGGCTACACCTTC
CASSIGTGYGYTF
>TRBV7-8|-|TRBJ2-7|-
TGTGCCAGCGGCTCACGGTCAGGAGGGACCGGGGAGCAGTACTTC
CASGSRSGGTGEQYF
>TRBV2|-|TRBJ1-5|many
TGTGCCAGCAGTGCCTTGACTGGACAGCCCCAGCATTTT
CASSALTGQPQHF
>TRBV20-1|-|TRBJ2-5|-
TGCAGTGCTAAGGGGGACGAGACCCAGTACTTC
CSAKGDETQYF
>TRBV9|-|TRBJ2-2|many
TGTGCCAGCAGCGGGGGACTCGCGAACACCGGGGAGCTGTTTTTT
CASSGGLANTGELFF
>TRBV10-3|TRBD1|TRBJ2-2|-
TGTGCCATCAGCGGACAGGGGGCCGGGGAGCTGTTTTTT
CAISGQGAGELFF
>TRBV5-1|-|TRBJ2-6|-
TGCGCCAGCAGCTCGAGTCTAAGATTCCGTGGGGACAACGTCCTGACTTTC
CASSSSLRFRGDNVLTF
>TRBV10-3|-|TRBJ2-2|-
TGTGCCACCAGTGCCCAGGGCGGGAACACCGGGGAGCTGTTTTTT
CATSAQGGNTGELFF
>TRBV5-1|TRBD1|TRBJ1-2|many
TGCGCCAGCAGCCAAGGACGGATCCTAACAACAGGGGTTCGCTATGGCTACACCTTC
CASSQGRILTTGVRYGYTF
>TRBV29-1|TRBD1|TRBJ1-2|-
TGCAGCGTTGCCGGGACAGTCGCCTATGGCTACACCTTC
CSVAGTVAYGYTF
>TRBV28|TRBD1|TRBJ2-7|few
TGTGCCAGCCATACTGGACAGGGAGCTTCTTACGAGCAGTACTTC
CASHTGQGASYEQYF
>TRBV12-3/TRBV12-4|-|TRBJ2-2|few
TGTGCTAGTGGGGCCGGGCCGCACACCGGGGAGCTGTTTTTT
CASGAGPHTGELFF
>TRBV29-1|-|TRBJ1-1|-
TGCAGCGTTGAGGGAGGCAGGGGTTGGAACACTGAAGCTTTCTTC
CSVEGGRGWNTEAFF
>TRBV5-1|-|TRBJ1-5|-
TGCGCCAGCAGTACCTACCCGGGACAGCCCCAGCATTTT
CASSTYPGQPQHF
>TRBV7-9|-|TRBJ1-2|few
TGTGCCAGCAGCTTTAATCTTGCTGAGGGCTACACCTTC
CASSFNLAEGYTF
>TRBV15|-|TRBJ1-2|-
TGTGCCACCAGCAGGGGCCCGGACGGGGGCTATGGCTACACCTTC
CATSRGPDGGYGYTF
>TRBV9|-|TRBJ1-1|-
TGTGCCAGCAGCGTTTGGCAGGAGAACACTGAAGCTTTCTTT
CASSVWQENTEAFF
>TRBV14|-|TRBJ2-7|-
TGTGCCAGCAGGGATAGGGGGTTCTACGAGCAGTACTTC
CASRDRGFYEQYF
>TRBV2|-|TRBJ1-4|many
TGTGCCAGCACCCACCTGGGTGAAAAACTGTTTTTT
CASTHLGEKLFF
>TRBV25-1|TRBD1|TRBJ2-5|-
TGTGCCAGCAGTGCGCCGGGACAGGGGGCGGAGACCCAGTACTTC
CASSAPGQGAETQYF
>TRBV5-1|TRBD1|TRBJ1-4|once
TGCGCCAGCAGCCCCGGGACAGGGGGGCGAGAAAAACTGTTTTTT
CASSPGTGGREKLFF
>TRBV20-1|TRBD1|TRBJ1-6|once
TGCAGTGCCACAACCGGGACAGGCCATAATCCGCCCCTCCACTTT
CSATTGTGHNPPLHF
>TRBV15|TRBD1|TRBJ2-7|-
TGTGCCACCAGCAGCGTAGGGACAGGATACTACGAGCAGTACTTC
CATSSVGTGYYEQYF
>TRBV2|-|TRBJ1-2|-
TGTGCCAGCAGCGCTAGAGGTAGGACCAACTATGGCTACACCTTC
CASSARGRTNYGYTF
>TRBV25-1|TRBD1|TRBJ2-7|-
TGTGCCAGCAGTGGCCTCCGGGACAGGGCTTCCTACGAGCAGTACTTC
CASSGLRDRASYEQYF
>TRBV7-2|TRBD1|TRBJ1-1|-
TGTGCCAGCAGCTTAGCTGGGCAGGGGGGCACTGAAGCTTTCTTT
CASSLAGQGGTEAFF
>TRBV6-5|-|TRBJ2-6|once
TGTGCCAGCAGCTTTGGGGGAAGAAACGCTGAAGCTTTC
CASSFGGRNAEAF
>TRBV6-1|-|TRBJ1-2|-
TGTGCCAGCGCAAGGGAGGCCGACTATGGCTACACCTTC
CASAREADYGYTF